This T cell receptor (beta chain) was captured by sequencing in a study of metastatic and nonmetastatic thyroid tumors. The CDR3 totals 15 residues. The germline V gene has CDR1 SGHTA and CDR2 FQGNSA. V dropped 3 bases and J dropped 2; count of bases not matched to a gene: 1. TCRdb re-analyzed the PCR reads through MiXCR. In the table there are under 30,000 clones, more than 20% of which are singletons. Each patient went into thyroid surgery without having received any treatment. The sample consisted of blood. V gene TRBV7-2 combines with J gene TRBJ1-3; 10 bases fit TRBD1. The TCR sequence derives from a female donor with papillary thyroid cancer or a benign thyroid nodule (not recorded which). Some clones in this sample may be carry-over from other donors' samples. The DNA of the CDR3 is TGTGCCAGCAGCTTTGGGACAGGGGCTGGAAACACCATATATTTT. Amino acid sequence: CASSFGTGAGNTIYF. The full variable domain, its missing parts supplied by reference TRBV7-2 and TRBJ1-3, is GAGVSQSPSNKVTEKGKDVELRCDPISGHTALYWYRQSLGQGLEFLIYFQGNSAPDKSGLPSDRFSAERTGGSVSTLTIQRTQQEDSAVYLCASSFGTGAGNTIYFGEGSWLTVV.